This TCR beta chain was sequenced during a study of blood T cells in healthy people across ages. The germline CDR1 and CDR2 sequences are SEHNR and FQNEAQ (reference sequence). This CDR3 has 14 amino acids. Trimming at V came to 8 bases and at J to 4 bases, leaving 5 bases not matched to a gene. The donors, healthy Caucasians from Russia, were aged roughly 6 to 100. PBMCs were isolated at a quantity of at least 7 million per sample. The sample holds a few counts of this clonotype. Next came a second PCR, run for roughly 6 to 11 cycles, which used a sample-barcoded 5' primer along with a J-beta primer mix. Every cDNA molecule carried a tag from a template-switch adaptor bearing 12 random nucleotides. TCRdb fed the 5' RACE reads into MiXCR, producing one record per CDR3 protein. This sample carries just over 800,000 distinct CDR3 sequences, around 62% of them seen once, and the ten largest clones take about 27%.

The sequenced sample consisted of blood. The chain links TRBV7-9 to TRBJ2-1; 10 bases are shared with TRBD1. The receptor comes from a man aged 30 to 45 in good health. DNA of the CDR3: TGTGCCAGCCGAGGGACAGGGGCGTACAATGAGCAGTTCTTC. This gives the protein CASRGTGAYNEQFF.